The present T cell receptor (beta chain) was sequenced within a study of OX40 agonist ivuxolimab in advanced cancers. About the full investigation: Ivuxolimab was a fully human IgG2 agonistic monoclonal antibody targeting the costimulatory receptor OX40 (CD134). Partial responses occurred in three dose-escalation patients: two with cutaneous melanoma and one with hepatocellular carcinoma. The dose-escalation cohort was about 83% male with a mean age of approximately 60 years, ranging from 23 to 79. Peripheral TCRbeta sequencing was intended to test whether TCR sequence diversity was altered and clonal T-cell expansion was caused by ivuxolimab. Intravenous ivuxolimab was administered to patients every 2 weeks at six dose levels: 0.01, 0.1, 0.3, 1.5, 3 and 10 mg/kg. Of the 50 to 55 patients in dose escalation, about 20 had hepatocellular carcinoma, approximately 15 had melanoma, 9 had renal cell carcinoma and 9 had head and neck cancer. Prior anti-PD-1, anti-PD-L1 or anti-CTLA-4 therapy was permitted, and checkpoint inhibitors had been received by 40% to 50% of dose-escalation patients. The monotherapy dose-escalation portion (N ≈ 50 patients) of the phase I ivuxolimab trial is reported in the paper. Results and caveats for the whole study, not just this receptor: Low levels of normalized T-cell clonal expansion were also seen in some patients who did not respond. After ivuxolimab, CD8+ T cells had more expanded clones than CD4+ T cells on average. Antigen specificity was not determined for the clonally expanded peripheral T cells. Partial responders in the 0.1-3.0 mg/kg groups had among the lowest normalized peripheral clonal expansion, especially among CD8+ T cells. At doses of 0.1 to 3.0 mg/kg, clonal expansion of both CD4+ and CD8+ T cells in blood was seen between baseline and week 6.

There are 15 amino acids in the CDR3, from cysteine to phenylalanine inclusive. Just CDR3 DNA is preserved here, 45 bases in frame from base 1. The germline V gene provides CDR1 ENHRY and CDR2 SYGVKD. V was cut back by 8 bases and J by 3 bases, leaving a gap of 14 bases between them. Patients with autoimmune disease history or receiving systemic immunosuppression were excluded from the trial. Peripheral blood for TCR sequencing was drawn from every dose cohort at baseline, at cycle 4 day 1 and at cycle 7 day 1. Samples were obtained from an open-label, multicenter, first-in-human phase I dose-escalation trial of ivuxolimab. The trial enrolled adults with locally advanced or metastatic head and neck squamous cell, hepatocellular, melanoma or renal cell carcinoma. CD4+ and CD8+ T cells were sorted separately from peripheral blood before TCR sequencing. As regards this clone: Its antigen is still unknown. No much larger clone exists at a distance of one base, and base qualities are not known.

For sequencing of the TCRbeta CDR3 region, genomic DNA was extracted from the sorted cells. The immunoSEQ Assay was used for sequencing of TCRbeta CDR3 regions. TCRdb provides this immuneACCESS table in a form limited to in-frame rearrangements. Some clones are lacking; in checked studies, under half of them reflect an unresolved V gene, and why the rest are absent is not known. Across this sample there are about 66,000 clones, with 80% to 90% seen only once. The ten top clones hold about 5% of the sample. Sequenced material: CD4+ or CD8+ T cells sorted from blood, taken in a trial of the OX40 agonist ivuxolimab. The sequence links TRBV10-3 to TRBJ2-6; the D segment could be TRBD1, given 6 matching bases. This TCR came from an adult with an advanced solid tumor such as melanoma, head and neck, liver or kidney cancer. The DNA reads TGTGCCATCGGAGCCAGGGGCGTTGGGGCCAACGTCCTGACTTTC. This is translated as CAIGARGVGANVLTF.